The 24 T cell receptor beta chains below all came from one sample that was sequenced in a study of blood T cell repertoires in COVID-19. TCRdb keeps only in-frame clones here, not all; method: immunoSEQ multiplex PCR. The table lists under 250,000 clones, roughly 86% of them singletons. Sequenced input: peripheral blood. The source of these receptors is a woman aged 55-75 years with acute or convalescent COVID-19.

This rearrangement joins TRBV29-1 to TRBJ2-5; TRBD2 aligns across 14 bases. This CDR3 is 14 amino acids long. Germline V gene lookup returns CDR1 SQVTM and CDR2 ANQGSEA. V gave up 7 bases and J gave up 4 bases; unmatched junction bases: 5. CDR3 DNA sequence: TGCAGCGAACGGACTAGCGGGGGGCGAGAGACCCAGTACTTC. It encodes CSERTSGGRETQYF.

V gene TRBV6-5 combines with J gene TRBJ1-6; D call uncertain. This CDR3 is 15 amino acids long. Looked up from germline, CDR1 is MNHEY and CDR2 is SVGAGI. V was clipped by 0 bases and J by 8 bases, with 11 bases between them. The CDR3 protein is CASSYSGHVDSPLHF. CDR3 in DNA: TGTGCCAGCAGTTACTCGGGCCACGTCGATTCACCCCTCCACTTT.

J is TRBJ2-3 and V is TRBV15, with 12 bases fitting TRBD1. The CDR3 consists of 19 residues. Germline lookup yields CDR1 LNHNV and CDR2 YYDKDF (reference sequence). Trimming took 0 bases from V and 1 from J; bases not matched to a gene: 8. CDR3 in amino acids: CATSRDRDRGRVGTDTQYF. The CDR3 coding sequence is TGTGCCACCAGCAGAGACCGGGACAGGGGGCGGGTTGGCACAGATACGCAGTATTTT. The whole variable domain, remainder taken from reference TRBV15 and TRBJ2-3, is DAMVIQNPRYQVTQFGKPVTLSCSQTLNHNVMYWYQQKSSQAPKLLFHYYDKDFNNEADTPDNFQSRRPNTSFCFLDIRSPGLGDTAMYLCATSRDRDRGRVGTDTQYFGPGTRLTVL.

This chain joins TRBV3-1 (or the pseudogene TRBV3-2) and TRBJ1-2, with D possibly being TRBD1 (6 bases). This CDR3 comprises 14 residues. V was shortened by 4 bases and J by 4 bases, with 13 bases between the two germline ends. Germline V gene lookup returns CDR1 LGHDT and CDR2 YNNKEL (reference sequence). CDR3 residues: CASSPGGRVYGYTF. In DNA form, the CDR3 reads TGTGCCAGCAGCCCGGGGGGGCGAGTCTATGGCTACACCTTC.

The chain combines TRBV19 with TRBJ2-7; D possibly corresponds to TRBD1 (6 bases). The CDR3 consists of 11 residues. Looked up from germline, CDR1 is LNHDA and CDR2 is SQIVND (reference sequence). V was trimmed by 5 bases and J by 6 bases, leaving 8 bases between them. This CDR3 reads CASSPGAEQYF. The CDR3 DNA follows: TGTGCCAGTAGTCCAGGGGCCGAGCAGTACTTC.

This chain links TRBV11-3 with TRBJ2-4, with TRBD2 matching over 13 bases. There are 15 residues in the CDR3. Germline V gene lookup returns CDR1 SGHNT and CDR2 YENEEA. The trim removed 5 bases at V and 6 bases at J, leaving 4 bases unmatched. Here the CDR3 reads CASSGLAGDGNIQYF. In DNA form, the CDR3 reads TGTGCCAGCAGCGGACTAGCGGGAGATGGAAACATTCAGTACTTC.

J is TRBJ1-2 and V is TRBV20-1; D unclear. The length of the CDR3 is 10 residues. Germline V gene lookup returns CDR1 DFQATT and CDR2 SNEGSKA (reference sequence). V was shortened by 6 bases and J by 4 bases, with 6 bases between the two germline ends. The DNA for the CDR3 is TGCAGTGCCCGTCTCTATGGCTACACCTTC. This gives the protein CSARLYGYTF.

The DNA of the CDR3 is TGTGCCAGCTCACCGGGGCAGGGTAGTGGCTACACCTTC. Its translation: CASSPGQGSGYTF. The rearrangement joins TRBV18 to TRBJ1-2; D may be TRBD1 (5 bases). V was pared by 3 bases and J by 7 bases, with 12 bases between. Germline V gene sequence: CDR1 KGHSH, CDR2 LQKENI. The CDR3 loop spans 13 amino acids.

This chain connects TRBV11-3 to TRBJ1-3; 7 nucleotides agree with TRBD1. The trim removed 3 bases at V and 4 bases at J, leaving 12 bases unmatched. The V gene's germline CDR1 is SGHNT and CDR2 YENEEA. The CDR3 totals 17 residues. For the CDR3, the DNA is TGTGCCAGCAGCTTGCGCGTCCCGGGACAGCTAGGAAACACCATATATTTT. As protein: CASSLRVPGQLGNTIYF.

The chain uses TRBV11-2 and TRBJ2-7; tentatively, D is TRBD1 (6 bases). The CDR3 is 14 residues long. The germline gives CDR1 SGHAT, CDR2 FQNNGV. Trimming removed 5 bases from V and 3 bases from J, with 14 bases in between. The CDR3 sequence: CASSADRGGYEQYF. The DNA of the CDR3 is TGTGCCAGCAGCGCGGACAGAGGAGGCTACGAGCAGTACTTC.

V usage is TRBV2 and J usage is TRBJ1-4; a possible D gene is TRBD1 (6 bases). The ends were cut back, 5 bases at V and 0 bases at J, with 10 bases in the middle. CDR3 length: 15 amino acids. Germline assignment: CDR1 SNHLY and CDR2 FYNNEI. CDR3 sequence reads: CASSSQGTTNEKLFF. Here the CDR3 DNA reads TGTGCCAGCAGTTCACAGGGCACAACTAATGAAAAACTGTTTTTT.

The table lists this clone with a count of one. CDR3 DNA sequence: TGTGCCACCAGTGGCCAGGGGGGGAACACTGAAGCTTTCTTT. Its protein is CATSGQGGNTEAFF. The chain recombines TRBV24-1 with TRBJ1-1; TRBD1 matches at 7 bases. The V segment lost 5 bases and the J segment 1 base; nucleotides outside the gene matches: 3. The CDR3 has 14 amino acids. Germline CDR1 and CDR2: KGHDR and SFDVKD.

The J gene is TRBJ1-2, the V gene TRBV7-9; D possibly corresponds to TRBD1 (6 bases). There are 14 residues in the CDR3. V lost 7 bases and J 2 bases, leaving 14 bases between the germline ends. Per the germline V gene, CDR1 is SEHNR and CDR2 is FQNEAQ (reference sequence). The CDR3 region is CASTRPGENYGYTF. Written as DNA, the CDR3 is TGTGCCAGCACCCGTCCAGGGGAAAACTATGGCTACACCTTC. Using reference TRBV7-9 and TRBJ1-2 for the parts outside the CDR3, the full variable domain is DTGVSQNPRHKITKRGQNVTFRCDPISEHNRLYWYRQTLGQGPEFLTYFQNEAQLEKSRLLSDRFSAERPKGSFSTLEIQRTEQGDSAMYLCASTRPGENYGYTFGSGTRLTVV.

The genes are TRBV6-5 and TRBJ1-4; 9 positions agree with TRBD1. Trimming cost V 1 base and J 3 bases; bases outside gene matches: 3. This CDR3 contains 16 residues. CDR1 is MNHEY, CDR2 SVGAGI, per germline. CDR3 protein: CASSYLRQGANEKLFF. In DNA, the CDR3 is TGTGCCAGCAGTTACTTAAGACAGGGGGCTAATGAAAAACTGTTTTTT.

The rearrangement uses TRBV6-5 and TRBJ2-7, with 8 bases identical to TRBD2. This CDR3 is 15 amino acids long. Germline lookup yields CDR1 MNHEY and CDR2 SVGAGI. V shed 6 bases and J 6 bases; nucleotides not matched to a gene: 13. The CDR3 region has the DNA TGTGCCAGCAGACCAATTAGCGGGACCGTCTTCGAGCAGTACTTC. Translated, it gives CASRPISGTVFEQYF.

This sequence joins TRBV3-1 (or the pseudogene TRBV3-2) and TRBJ2-1; the match to TRBD2 covers 7 bases. V trimming: 5 bases; J trimming: 4 bases; junction bases outside the gene matches: 11. CDR3 length: 16 residues. CDR1 is LGHDT, CDR2 YNNKEL, per germline (reference sequence). The CDR3 DNA reads TGTGCCAGCAGCGGACTTGGCGGGAGACGATACAATGAGCAGTTCTTC. Translation: CASSGLGGRRYNEQFF.

This sequence joins TRBV5-1 and TRBJ1-1; 10 positions agree with TRBD1. J was trimmed by 1 base and V by 4 bases; bases with no gene match: 7. Per the germline V gene, CDR1 is SGHRS and CDR2 is YFSETQ. The length of the CDR3 is 16 residues. The DNA for the CDR3 is TGCGCCAGCAGCCCGCGGACAGGGGGGGAGAACACTGAAGCTTTCTTT. This encodes CASSPRTGGENTEAFF.

The chain uses TRBV24-1 and TRBJ2-1; D possibly corresponds to TRBD1 (6 bases). Germline-derived CDR1 and CDR2 are KGHDR and SFDVKD. V dropped 0 bases and J dropped 8 bases, with 13 bases sitting between them. CDR3 length equals 15 residues. The CDR3 here is CATSDLGQAGDEQFF. Here the CDR3 DNA reads TGTGCCACCAGTGATTTGGGGCAGGCAGGGGATGAGCAGTTCTTC.

The chain uses TRBV5-1 and TRBJ1-1, with 8 bases matching TRBD1. The CDR3 is 16 residues long. J gave up 0 bases and V 7 bases, and 11 bases lay outside the gene matches. From germline, CDR1 is SGHRS and CDR2 YFSETQ. The CDR3 region is CASFSDTGGLNTEAFF. In DNA, the CDR3 is TGCGCCAGCTTCTCAGATACAGGGGGTCTGAACACTGAAGCTTTCTTT.

The chain couples TRBV12-3 or TRBV12-4 to TRBJ1-1; D is perhaps TRBD1 (5 bases). With 5 bases removed from V and 4 bases from J, the gap between germline ends came to 11 bases. This CDR3 is built from 13 residues. The CDR3 spells CASSRGEGTEAFF. The CDR3 region has the DNA TGTGCCAGCAGTCGAGGGGAGGGCACTGAAGCTTTCTTT.

The V gene is TRBV7-9, the J gene TRBJ1-4, with D possibly matching TRBD1 (5 bases). V was shortened by 1 base and J by 8 bases, with 14 bases between the two germline ends. The CDR3 covers 15 residues. The germline CDR1 and CDR2 sequences are SEHNR and FQNEAQ (reference sequence). CDR3: CASSLVGQAGEKLFF. The CDR3 coding sequence is TGTGCCAGCAGCTTAGTGGGTCAAGCAGGGGAAAAACTGTTTTTT.

V and J are TRBV10-1 and TRBJ2-5; 8 bases map to TRBD2. Germline V gives CDR1 WNHNN, CDR2 SYGVQD (reference sequence). Trimming took 3 bases from V and 7 from J; bases not matched to a gene: 16. The CDR3 runs 17 residues. For the CDR3, the DNA is TGCGCCAGCAGTGACACTCCCGGGACTAGACGGCTTGGGACCCAGTACTTC. This encodes CASSDTPGTRRLGTQYF.

The gene calls are TRBV6-2 or TRBV6-3 and TRBJ1-2; 7 bases are a match to TRBD1. The CDR3 is 15 amino acids. The V gene's germline CDR1 is MNHEY and CDR2 SVGEGT. The junction had 9 bases not matched to a gene; V was cut back by 5 bases and J by 3 bases. This CDR3 reads CASSNTGAGYYGYTF. CDR3 in DNA: TGTGCCAGCAGTAACACAGGGGCCGGATACTATGGCTACACCTTC.

The genes are TRBV6-5 and TRBJ2-7, with 9 positions matching TRBD1. Germline CDR1 reads MNHEY; CDR2 reads SVGAGI. With 0 bases clipped from V and 4 bases from J, the junction kept 7 bases outside the gene matches. CDR3 length equals 16 residues. The CDR3 coding sequence is TGTGCCAGCAGTTACTCGGTCTACAGGGGGCAATACGAGCAGTACTTC. It is translated as CASSYSVYRGQYEQYF.